The clone carrying this T cell receptor beta chain was seen a few times. The antigen remains undetermined. TCRdb re-called the reads through MiXCR, storing one row per CDR3 protein. Of approximately 110,000 distinct CDR3 sequences in the sample, around 30% were seen once. This entry comes from a study of T cell repertoires in cytomegalovirus infection. On the study more broadly: Used in the study were CMV epitopes, some recently identified and HLA-C-restricted, others well-studied and HLA-B-restricted. Matching HLA type, along with CMV infection, was indicated by public TCR beta signatures.

The V gene end was trimmed by 4 bases and the J gene end by 10 bases; junction bases not matched to a gene: 11. The CDR3 is 16 residues long. From germline, CDR1 is KGHDR and CDR2 SFDVKD. Study-wide results and limits: Frequencies of public TCR beta families were cumulated, and this identified carriers of CMV plus the relevant HLA. Predominance within the ex vivo response was attributable to HLA-C-restricted CMV-specific TCR beta clonotypes.

This clonotype originated in a human donor in good health (CMV status not recorded). Some clones in this sample may be carry-over from other donors' samples. This specimen consisted of CD8+ T cells from cultured PBMCs, obtained from culture after CMV antigen stimulation. The chain has TRBV24-1 and TRBJ2-1, with 11 nucleotides matching TRBD2. The CDR3 reads CATSDPGTSGEAEQFF. DNA of the CDR3: TGTGCCACCAGTGACCCCGGGACTAGCGGCGAGGCGGAGCAGTTCTTC.